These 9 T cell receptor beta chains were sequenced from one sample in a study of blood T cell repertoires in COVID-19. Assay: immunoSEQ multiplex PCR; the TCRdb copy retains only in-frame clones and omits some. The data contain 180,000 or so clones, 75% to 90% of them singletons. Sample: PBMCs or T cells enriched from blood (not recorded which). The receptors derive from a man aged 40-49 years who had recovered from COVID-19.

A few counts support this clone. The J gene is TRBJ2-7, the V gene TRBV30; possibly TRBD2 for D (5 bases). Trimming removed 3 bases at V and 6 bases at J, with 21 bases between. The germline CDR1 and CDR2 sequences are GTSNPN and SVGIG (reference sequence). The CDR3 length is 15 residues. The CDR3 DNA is TGTGCCTGGAGCATGGGTCTGAGGGAGATATCCGAGCAGTACTTC. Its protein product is CAWSMGLREISEQYF.

CDR3 DNA: TGTGCCAGCAGGACTAGCGGATTCTCCTACAATGAGCAGTTCTTC. The encoded protein is CASRTSGFSYNEQFF. This rearrangement joins TRBV11-2 to TRBJ2-1, with 9 positions matching TRBD2. V lost 6 bases to trimming and J lost 0 bases; unmatched junction nucleotides: 3. The CDR3 covers 15 residues. Germline V gene data show CDR1 as SGHAT and CDR2 as FQNNGV.

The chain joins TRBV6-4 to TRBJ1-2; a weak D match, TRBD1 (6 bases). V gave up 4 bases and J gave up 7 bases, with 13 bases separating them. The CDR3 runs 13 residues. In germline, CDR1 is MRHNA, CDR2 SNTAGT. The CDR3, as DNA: TGTGCCAGCAGTGGGACAGCTGAGGGTGGCTACACCTTC. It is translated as CASSGTAEGGYTF.

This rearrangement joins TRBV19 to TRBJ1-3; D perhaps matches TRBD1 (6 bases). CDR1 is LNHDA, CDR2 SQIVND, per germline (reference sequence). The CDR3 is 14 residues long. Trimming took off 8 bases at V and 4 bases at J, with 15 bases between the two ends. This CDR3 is CASRTGTPGNTIYF. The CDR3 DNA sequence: TGTGCCAGTCGTACAGGGACTCCCGGAAACACCATATATTTT.

In nucleotides, the CDR3 is TGTGCCAGCAGTACTGTCCTGAACACTGAAGCTTTCTTT. Translation gives CASSTVLNTEAFF. The chain uses TRBV28 and TRBJ1-1; D gene unclear. Germline V CDR1 and CDR2: MDHEN, SYDVKM. This CDR3 has 13 residues. The germline V and J ends were trimmed by 5 bases and 0 bases, with 7 bases remaining between them.

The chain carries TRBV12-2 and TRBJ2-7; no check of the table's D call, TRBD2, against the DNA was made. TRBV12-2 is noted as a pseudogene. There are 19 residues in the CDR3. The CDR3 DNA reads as TGTGCAAGTCGTTCAGGGACAGCGGCTAGCGGGGGGGACCTCTACGAGCAGTACTTC. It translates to CASRSGTAASGGDLYEQYF.

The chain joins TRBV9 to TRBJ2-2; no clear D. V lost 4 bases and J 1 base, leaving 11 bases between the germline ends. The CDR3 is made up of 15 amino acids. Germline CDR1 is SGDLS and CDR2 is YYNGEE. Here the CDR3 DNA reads TGTGCCAGCAGCACCCTGTCGGGGAACACCGGGGAGCTGTTTTTT. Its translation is CASSTLSGNTGELFF.

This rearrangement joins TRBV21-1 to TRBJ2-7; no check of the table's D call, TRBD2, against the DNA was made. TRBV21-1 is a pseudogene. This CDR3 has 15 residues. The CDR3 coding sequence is TGTGCCAGCAGCAATTCTAGCGGGAGGTCCTACGAGCAGTACTTC. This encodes CASSNSSGRSYEQYF.

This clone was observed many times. This CDR3 is CASSDTDRGNTEAFF. CDR3 sequence (DNA): TGTGCCAGCAGTGACACAGACAGGGGGAACACTGAAGCTTTCTTT. The chain recombines TRBV6-4 with TRBJ1-1; 8 bases match TRBD1. Germline assignment: CDR1 MRHNA and CDR2 SNTAGT. The CDR3 totals 15 residues. Unmatched junction bases numbered 3, after V lost 2 bases and J lost 1 base.